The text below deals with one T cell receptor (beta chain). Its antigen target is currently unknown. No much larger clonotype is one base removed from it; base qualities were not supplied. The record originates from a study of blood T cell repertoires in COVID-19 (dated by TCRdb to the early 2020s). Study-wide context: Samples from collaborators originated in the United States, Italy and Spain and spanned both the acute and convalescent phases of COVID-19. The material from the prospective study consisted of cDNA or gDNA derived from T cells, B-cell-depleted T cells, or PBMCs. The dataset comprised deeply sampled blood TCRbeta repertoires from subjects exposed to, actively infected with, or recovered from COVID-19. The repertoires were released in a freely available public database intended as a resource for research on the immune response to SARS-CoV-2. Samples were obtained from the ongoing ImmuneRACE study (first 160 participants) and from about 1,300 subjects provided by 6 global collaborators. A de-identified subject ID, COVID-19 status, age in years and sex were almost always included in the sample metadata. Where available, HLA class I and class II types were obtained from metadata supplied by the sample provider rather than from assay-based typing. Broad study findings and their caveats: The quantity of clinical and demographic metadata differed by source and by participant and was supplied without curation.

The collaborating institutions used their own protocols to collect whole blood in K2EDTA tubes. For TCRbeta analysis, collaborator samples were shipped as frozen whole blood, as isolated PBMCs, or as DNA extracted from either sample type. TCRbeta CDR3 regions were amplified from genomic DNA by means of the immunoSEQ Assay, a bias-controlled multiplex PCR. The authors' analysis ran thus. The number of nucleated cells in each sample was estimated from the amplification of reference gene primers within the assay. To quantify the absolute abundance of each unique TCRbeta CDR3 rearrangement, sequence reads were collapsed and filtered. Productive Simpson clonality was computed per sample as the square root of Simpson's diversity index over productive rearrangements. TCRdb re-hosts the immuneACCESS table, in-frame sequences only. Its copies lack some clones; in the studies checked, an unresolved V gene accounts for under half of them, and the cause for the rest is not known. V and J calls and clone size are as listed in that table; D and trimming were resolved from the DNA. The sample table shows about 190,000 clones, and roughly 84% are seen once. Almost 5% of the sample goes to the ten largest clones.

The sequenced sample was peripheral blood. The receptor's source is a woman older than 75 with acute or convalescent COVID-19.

The DNA is TGTGCCAGTAGTATTGGGAGTAGCGCCGGGGAGACCCAGTACTTC. The resulting protein is CASSIGSSAGETQYF. The rearrangement combines TRBV19 with TRBJ2-5; TRBD2 could be the D gene, as 5 bases match. CDR1 LNHDA and CDR2 SQIVND were looked up in the germline V gene (reference sequence). The junction carries 16 bases between V and J, which are trimmed by 3 bases and 5 bases respectively. From the cysteine through the phenylalanine, the CDR3 covers 15 amino acids. Only the CDR3 DNA stays, 45 bases, in frame from base 1.